These 17 T cell receptor beta chains came from one sample sequenced in a study of regulatory T cells in long-lasting Graves disease. Time point of the sample: newly diagnosed GD, antithyroid drugs for less than 3 months. RNA from PBMCs was the source of the TCR library. To make TCR beta libraries, researchers used iRepertoire HTBI primers and Arm-PCR of CDR3 regions. TCRdb called the multiplex PCR reads again in MiXCR, with one record for every CDR3 protein. The data hold about 620,000 distinct CDR3 sequences, with 15% to 20% observed a single time. These same data were also listed under a study on T cells in Graves' hyperthyroidism and ophthalmopathy.

Sequencing used peripheral blood mononuclear cells (PBMCs), obtained at new diagnosis, from a patient treated with antithyroid drugs. Receptors were obtained from a woman aged 30 to 39 with Graves disease.

This clonotype appeared many times. The chain joins TRBV29-1 to TRBJ2-5, with TRBD1 as a possible D gene (5 bases). The CDR3 contains 12 residues. V lost 2 bases to trimming and J lost 4 bases, with 8 bases between them. Germline-derived CDR1 and CDR2 are SQVTM and ANQGSEA. The CDR3, as DNA: TGCAGCGTTGAAAAGGACACAGAGACCCAGTACTTC. It codes for CSVEKDTETQYF. Combining the CDR3 with reference TRBV29-1 and TRBJ2-5 gives the whole variable domain SAVISQKPSRDICQRGTSLTIQCQVDSQVTMMFWYRQQPGQSLTLIATANQGSEATYESGFVIDKFPISRPNLTFSTLTVSNMSPEDSSIYLCSVEKDTETQYFGPGTRLLVL.

CDR3 region: CASSYRGGGNAYNEQFF. Written as DNA, the CDR3 is TGTGCCAGCAGTTACCGGGGGGGCGGGAACGCCTACAATGAGCAGTTCTTC. This chain uses TRBV6-2 or TRBV6-3 with TRBJ2-1, with 8 bases aligning to TRBD2. Trimming cost V 2 bases and J 2 bases; bases outside gene matches: 8. The CDR3 is 17 residues long. CDR1 and CDR2 from the germline V gene are MNHEY and SVGEGT.

This clonotype has a handful of counts. The chain employs TRBV14 and TRBJ2-1, with D possibly being TRBD1 (6 bases). The CDR3 is 14 amino acids. The germline V gene encodes CDR1 SGHDN and CDR2 FVKESK. Trimming cost V 7 bases and J 15 bases, with 25 bases left between them. This CDR3 is CASTMTRGPFYPFF. The CDR3 nucleotides are TGTGCCAGCACCATGACCAGGGGACCCTTTTATCCGTTCTTC.

The V gene is TRBV19, the J gene TRBJ1-4; D not resolved. The V end lost 1 base, the J end lost 0 bases, and 9 bases lay between the germline ends. CDR1 is LNHDA, CDR2 SQIVND, per germline (reference sequence). The CDR3 covers 16 residues. The CDR3 protein is CASSIGQVATNEKLFF. Written as DNA, the CDR3 is TGTGCCAGTAGTATAGGCCAGGTTGCAACTAATGAAAAACTGTTTTTT.

Many counts were recorded for this clonotype. The chain is built from TRBV7-2 and TRBJ2-7; TRBD2 matches 11 bases. Looked up from germline, CDR1 is SGHTA and CDR2 is FQGNSA. This CDR3 contains 14 residues. V lost 4 bases and J lost 2; bases outside the gene matches: 1. The CDR3 DNA reads as TGTGCCAGCAGCTCTAGCGGGAGGCCCTACGAGCAGTACTTC. Protein: CASSSSGRPYEQYF.

This clonotype was picked up many times. V is TRBV30 and J is TRBJ2-3, with a tentative D call TRBD2 (7 bases). Germline V CDR1 and CDR2: GTSNPN, SVGIG (reference sequence). V shed 4 bases and J shed 0 bases, with 17 bases lying between them. The CDR3 has 16 amino acids. CDR3 residues: CAWINRASGSTDTQYF. The CDR3 DNA is TGTGCCTGGATTAACAGGGCTAGCGGTAGCACAGATACGCAGTATTTT.

This clonotype was seen only a few times. CDR3 nucleotides: TGTGCCAGTAGTATCCACGGGACCGGGCTCGAAAACACCATATATTTT. Translated, it gives CASSIHGTGLENTIYF. V gene TRBV19 combines with J gene TRBJ1-3; possible D gene TRBD1, 5 bases. Per germline, CDR1 LNHDA and CDR2 SQIVND (reference sequence). Trimming cost V 3 bases and J 6 bases, with 18 bases left between them. The CDR3 loop spans 16 amino acids.

At least ten counts were recorded for this clonotype. The rearrangement links TRBV6-1 to TRBJ2-2; D gene uncertain. CDR3 length equals 14 residues. Germline V gene data show CDR1 as MNHNS and CDR2 as SASEGT. Trimming stripped 6 bases from V and 4 bases from J, with 12 bases between. In nucleotides, the CDR3 is TGTGCCAGCAGCCTTACATGGGGCACCGGGGAGCTGTTTTTT. As protein: CASSLTWGTGELFF.

The CDR3 loop is CASSLPPGLAGEETQYF. CDR3 DNA sequence: TGCGCCAGCAGCTTACCTCCGGGACTAGCGGGAGAAGAGACCCAGTACTTC. The genes are TRBV5-1 and TRBJ2-5; 14 positions agree with TRBD2. Per the germline V gene, CDR1 is SGHRS and CDR2 is YFSETQ. V trimming: 2 bases; J trimming: 3 bases; junction bases outside the gene matches: 6. The CDR3 loop spans 17 amino acids.

In its sample, this clonotype was seen many times. The genes are TRBV28 and TRBJ1-2, with 10 positions matching TRBD1. Trimming cost V 6 bases and J 7 bases; bases outside gene matches: 11. The CDR3 has 15 residues. Germline assignment: CDR1 MDHEN and CDR2 SYDVKM. The CDR3 DNA reads TGTGCCAGCAGGCCCCATGGGACAGGGGACGGTGGCTACACCTTC. Its protein product is CASRPHGTGDGGYTF.

Of note for this clonotype: One end of the junction varies from germline; a read error may be responsible. The V gene is TRBV28, the J gene TRBJ2-1, with TRBD2 matching over 9 bases. Looked up from germline, CDR1 is MDHEN and CDR2 is SYDVKM. The CDR3 has 15 residues. The CDR3 reads CASSFSGSSYNEQLF. DNA for the CDR3: TGTGCCAGCAGTTTTAGCGGGAGCTCCTACAATGAGCAGCTCTTC.

This clonotype has only a few counts. The V gene is TRBV30, the J gene TRBJ2-1, with 10 bases identical to TRBD2. J gave up 8 bases and V 5 bases, and 9 bases lay outside the gene matches. The CDR3 runs to 14 residues. Germline V CDR1 and CDR2: GTSNPN, SVGIG (reference sequence). The CDR3 nucleotides read TGTGCCTGGTTAAGAGGGCTAGCGGGAGATGAGCAGTTCTTC. This encodes CAWLRGLAGDEQFF.

The sample holds a few counts of this clonotype. The chain's CDR3 is CASSLVPTNTEAFF. As DNA, the CDR3 is TGCGCCAGCAGCTTGGTGCCAACGAACACTGAAGCTTTCTTT. V gene TRBV5-1 combines with J gene TRBJ1-1, with D unclear. The germline CDR1 and CDR2 sequences are SGHRS and YFSETQ. The CDR3 sequence is 14 residues long. V lost 0 bases and J 1 base, leaving 7 bases between the germline ends.

This chain joins TRBV5-1 and TRBJ2-3; no clear D. V lost 6 bases and J lost 3, with 11 bases in between. Germline CDR1 and CDR2: SGHRS and YFSETQ. This CDR3 comprises 13 residues. The CDR3 spells CASTRYSTDTQYF. As DNA, the CDR3 is TGCGCCAGCACTCGATACTCGACAGATACGCAGTATTTT.

The chain uses TRBV28 and TRBJ2-2; 8 bases fit TRBD2. The CDR3 consists of 16 residues. Trimming cost V 5 bases and J 0 bases; bases outside gene matches: 5. Germline V gives CDR1 MDHEN, CDR2 SYDVKM. The CDR3 protein is CASSGFSGTNTGELFF. CDR3 nucleotide sequence: TGTGCCAGCAGTGGGTTTAGCGGGACGAACACCGGGGAGCTGTTTTTT.

This clonotype has at least ten counts. This chain links TRBV6-1 with TRBJ2-7, with D possibly TRBD2 on 5 matching bases. V was cut by 4 bases and J by 0 bases, with 10 bases left in between. Germline CDR1 MNHNS, CDR2 SASEGT. CDR3 length: 14 residues. The CDR3 loop is CASSVGGSSYEQYF. CDR3 sequence (DNA): TGTGCCAGCAGTGTAGGAGGAAGCTCCTACGAGCAGTACTTC.

The table lists this clonotype with a few counts. The chain combines TRBV6-1 with TRBJ2-5, with 10 bases matching TRBD1. The ends lost 6 bases at V and 3 bases at J; junction bases unmatched: 7. The CDR3 contains 15 residues. Germline V gives CDR1 MNHNS, CDR2 SASEGT. The CDR3 region is CASRQWGTGEETQYF. DNA of the CDR3: TGTGCCAGCAGGCAGTGGGGGACAGGGGAAGAGACCCAGTACTTC.